The rows below give T cell receptor beta chains drawn from one sample of a study of shared clonotypes between healthy human individuals. The method was immunoSEQ multiplex PCR; TCRdb's version includes in-frame clones alone and lacks a portion of them. The top ten hold 0.39% of the sample, which has 2 million to 2.5 million clones, roughly 93% seen once. Material: naive CD4+ T cells from PBMCs. Receptors were obtained from a man between 18 and 35 years old in good health. Some clones in this sample may be carry-over from other donors' samples. CDR3s include the opening cysteine and the closing phenylalanine or tryptophan. The order of the fields is V gene, J gene, D gene, clone size, CDR3 DNA, CDR3 protein. D genes are given only for firm matches. A row's size may be missing; if present it is once, few, many or a size class.

TRBV6-6	TRBJ2-7	TRBD1	once	TGTGCCAGCGCGTGGGGACAGGCATACGAGCAGTACTTC	CASAWGQAYEQYF
TRBV18	TRBJ2-3	NA	NA	TGTGCCAGCTCACCCCCGCAACGGGGCACAGATACGCAGTATTTT	CASSPPQRGTDTQYF
TRBV5-1	TRBJ1-1	NA	NA	TGCGCCAGCAGCTTATCGAGCCCCAACACTGAAGCTTTCTTT	CASSLSSPNTEAFF
TRBV18	TRBJ1-2	TRBD1	NA	TGTGCCAGCTCTCCACAGGGGGCCCGCTATGGCTACACCTTC	CASSPQGARYGYTF
TRBV9	TRBJ1-3	NA	NA	TGTGCCAGCAGCGTAGATGGGGACTCTGGAAACACCATATATTTT	CASSVDGDSGNTIYF
TRBV28	TRBJ2-7	NA	NA	TGTGCCAGCAGGACCTACAGGGACTCCTACGAGCAGTACTTC	CASRTYRDSYEQYF
TRBV5-4	TRBJ2-5	NA	NA	TGTGCCAGCAGCTCGGACGGGGGACTGACCCAGTACTTC	CASSSDGGLTQYF
TRBV6-5	TRBJ1-2	NA	NA	TGTGCCAGCAGAAAGGACCCTAACTATGGCTACACCTTC	CASRKDPNYGYTF
TRBV5-1	TRBJ2-5	NA	NA	TGCGCCAGCAGCTCCAACCGGGAGACCCAGTACTTC	CASSSNRETQYF
TRBV18	TRBJ1-4	NA	NA	TGTGCCAGCTCACCACGGGGGTGGCGTGAAAAACTGTTTTTT	CASSPRGWREKLFF
TRBV11-3	TRBJ2-3	NA	NA	TGTGCCAGCAGCTTAGGCGGGCCCTCTAGCACAGATACGCAGTATTTT	CASSLGGPSSTDTQYF
TRBV7-3	TRBJ1-1	NA	NA	TGTGCCAGCAGCTTAAACAGGGTGGACCGGGTTTTCTTT	CASSLNRVDRVFF
TRBV5-1	TRBJ2-5	TRBD2	NA	TGCGCCAGCAGCTTAACTAGCGGGGGGGTGGACCAGTACTTC	CASSLTSGGVDQYF
TRBV15	TRBJ2-7	TRBD1	NA	TGTGCCACCAGCAGAGATAGGGGCAGGGGGCCGGGCGAGCAGTACTTC	CATSRDRGRGPGEQYF
TRBV28	TRBJ2-1	NA	NA	TGTGCCAGCTTGGGGCCTCCGCCCTACAATGAGCAGTTCTTC	CASLGPPPYNEQFF
TRBV4-1	TRBJ2-1	TRBD1	once	TGCGCCAGCAGCCAAGGATTCGGGACAGGGGTTTTCTATGAGCAGTTCTTC	CASSQGFGTGVFYEQFF
TRBV28	TRBJ2-2	NA	NA	TGTGCCAGCAGCAGGGGGAACACCGGGGAGCTGTTTTTT	CASSRGNTGELFF
TRBV6-1	TRBJ2-5	NA	NA	TGTGCCAGCAGTGTTTCGACGGCACAAGAGACCCAGTACTTC	CASSVSTAQETQYF
TRBV11-2	TRBJ2-7	NA	NA	TGTGCCAGCACCCTGTTAGGGGGGACGGCTTCCTACGAGCAGTACTTC	CASTLLGGTASYEQYF
TRBV7-2	TRBJ1-4	NA	NA	TGTGCCAGCAGCTTGAGCGGCGGGGGCACTAATGAAAAACTGTTTTTT	CASSLSGGGTNEKLFF
TRBV7-8	TRBJ2-2	TRBD1	NA	TGTGCCAGCAGCCCCAGTCCGTGGGACAGGTTTGGCGGGGAGCTGTTTTTT	CASSPSPWDRFGGELFF
TRBV6-6	TRBJ2-7	TRBD1	NA	TGTGCCAGCAGTTACTCTACCACAGGGGCGAGAGGAGAGTACTTC	CASSYSTTGARGEYF
TRBV18	TRBJ2-5	NA	NA	TGTGCCAGCTCACCAACACTGTACCGTCAGACCCAGTACTTC	CASSPTLYRQTQYF
TRBV28	TRBJ2-4	NA	NA	TGTGCCAGCCGGGGGACAGTAGCCAAAAACATTCAGTACTTC	CASRGTVAKNIQYF
TRBV2	TRBJ2-5	NA	once	TGTGCCAGCATCCTGAGGGGGGCAGCCCAAGAGACCCAGTACTTC	CASILRGAAQETQYF
TRBV14	TRBJ1-2	NA	NA	TGTGCCAGCAGCCGACCCTTCCGGTCCGACAGGCAGCGCCATGGCTACACCTTC	CASSRPFRSDRQRHGYTF
TRBV7-8	TRBJ2-7	NA	NA	TGTGCCAGCAGCTTAGAAGGGGGAGTCATCCCCCTCGAGCAGTACTTC	CASSLEGGVIPLEQYF
TRBV5-1	TRBJ2-5	NA	NA	TGCGCCAGCAGCTTGACGGATAGGGGGCAAGAGACCCAGTACTTC	CASSLTDRGQETQYF
TRBV10-1	TRBJ2-1	NA	NA	TGCGCCAGCAGTAATGGGGGGACGTTCAATGAGCAGTTCTTC	CASSNGGTFNEQFF
TRBV4-2	TRBJ1-2	NA	once	TGTGCCAGCAGCCTAACGTCAGGGGAGGCGAACTATGGCTACACCTTC	CASSLTSGEANYGYTF
TRBV11-3	TRBJ2-3	NA	NA	TGTGCCAGCAGCTTAACAGGCACAGATACGCAGTATTTT	CASSLTGTDTQYF
TRBV18	TRBJ2-1	NA	NA	TGTGCCAGCTCACCTACTTCCGACAGTTACAATGAGCAGTTCTTC	CASSPTSDSYNEQFF
TRBV30	TRBJ2-1	TRBD2	NA	TGTGCCTGGAGTGTACAGGATGTAGCGGGAGTAGGCTATGAGCAGTTCTTC	CAWSVQDVAGVGYEQFF
TRBV6-6	TRBJ2-3	NA	NA	TGTGCCAGCAGTAGCCCGCCGGTAGATACGCAGTATTTT	CASSSPPVDTQYF
TRBV18	TRBJ2-7	NA	NA	TGTGCCAGCTCACCGCCCGTACAGCGACCCTACGAGCAGTACTTC	CASSPPVQRPYEQYF
TRBV28	TRBJ2-7	TRBD1	NA	TGTGCCAGCAGTTTGGTGGGACAGGCAGCCTACGAGCAGTACTTC	CASSLVGQAAYEQYF
TRBV4-2	TRBJ1-2	TRBD1	NA	TGTGCCAGCAGCCAATTGGGACAGGGGCAATATGGCTACACCTTC	CASSQLGQGQYGYTF
TRBV2	TRBJ1-5	NA	once	TGTGCCAGCAGTACCCAGGGAAGCGATCAGCCCCAGCATTTT	CASSTQGSDQPQHF
TRBV28	TRBJ1-2	NA	NA	TGTGCCAGCAGTTTCTGGGGGCAGGGAAGTTCCTATGGCTACACCTTC	CASSFWGQGSSYGYTF
TRBV10-1	TRBJ2-1	TRBD2	NA	TGCGCCAGCAGTGAGCGGGGCGGGGGATACAATGAGCAGTTCTTC	CASSERGGGYNEQFF
TRBV6-5	TRBJ2-6	NA	NA	TGTGCCAGCAGTTACTACAGGGCTGGGGCCAACGTCCTGACTTTC	CASSYYRAGANVLTF
TRBV5-1	TRBJ2-5	NA	NA	TGCGCCAGCAGCTTGGGAATGATCCAAGAGACCCAGTACTTC	CASSLGMIQETQYF
TRBV19	TRBJ1-4	NA	NA	TGTGCCAGTAATGCCCTGGGGGCAACTAATGAAAAACTGTTTTTT	CASNALGATNEKLFF
TRBV20-1	TRBJ2-5	NA	NA	TGCAGTGAGACAGCACAAGAGACCCAGTACTTC	CSETAQETQYF
TRBV10-2	TRBJ2-1	NA	NA	TGCGCCAGCAGTGAGTTACGTCGATCCTACAATGAGCAGTTCTTC	CASSELRRSYNEQFF
TRBV27	TRBJ2-3	NA	NA	TGTGCCAGCCGTCCCCCCGAACAGAGCACAGATACGCAGTATTTT	CASRPPEQSTDTQYF
TRBV27	TRBJ1-2	NA	NA	TGTGCCAGCAGTGACCGCCGGGACCGACGCTATGGCTACACCTTC	CASSDRRDRRYGYTF
TRBV7-2	TRBJ2-6	NA	NA	TGTGCCAGCACCCCCCGGGGGCCCCGGGGAGTCTCTGGGGCCAACGTCCTGACTTTC	CASTPRGPRGVSGANVLTF
TRBV27	TRBJ2-7	TRBD2	NA	TGTGCCAGCAGTCTCGGGGGGGCGGGGTTCTACGAGCAGTACTTC	CASSLGGAGFYEQYF
TRBV7-2	TRBJ1-1	NA	NA	TGTGCCAGCAGCCAGGGCCCTACCGAAACGACTGAAGCTTTCTTT	CASSQGPTETTEAFF